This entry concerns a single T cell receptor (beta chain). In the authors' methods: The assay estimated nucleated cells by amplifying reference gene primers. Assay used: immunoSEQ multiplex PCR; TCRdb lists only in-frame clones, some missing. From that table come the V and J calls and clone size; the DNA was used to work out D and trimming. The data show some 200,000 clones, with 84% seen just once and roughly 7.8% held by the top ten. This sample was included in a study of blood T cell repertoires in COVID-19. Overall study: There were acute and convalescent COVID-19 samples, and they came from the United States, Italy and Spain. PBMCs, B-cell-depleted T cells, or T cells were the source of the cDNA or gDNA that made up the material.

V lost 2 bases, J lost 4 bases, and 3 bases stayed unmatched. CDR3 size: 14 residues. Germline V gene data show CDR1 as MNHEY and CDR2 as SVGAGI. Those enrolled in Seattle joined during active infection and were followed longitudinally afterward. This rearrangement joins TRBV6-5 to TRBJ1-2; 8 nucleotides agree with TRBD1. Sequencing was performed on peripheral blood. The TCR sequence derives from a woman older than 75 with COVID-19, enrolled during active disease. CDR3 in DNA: TGTGCCAGCAGTTACGGGACAGGCAGCTATGGCTACACCTTC. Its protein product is CASSYGTGSYGYTF.